A selection of T cell receptor beta chains follows, all from one sample in a study of T cells in Graves' hyperthyroidism and ophthalmopathy. A single record per CDR3 protein comes from TCRdb applying MiXCR to the multiplex PCR reads. The repertoire holds over 300,000 distinct CDR3 sequences, 14% seen once, with 9.5% to 12% in the top ten. Material for sequencing was blood. Every receptor here comes from a woman aged 55-69 years with Graves' hyperthyroidism. Both conserved end residues are trimmed from each CDR3. A D gene is named only where the DNA matches it firmly.

j_call v_call cdr3_length d_call cdr3_aa
TRBJ2-7 TRBV28 13 . ASSLIRVAAYEQY
TRBJ1-1 TRBV6-2/TRBV6-3 9 . ASSGGVWAF
TRBJ1-4 TRBV7-9 14 . ASSQAGIPTNEKLF
TRBJ2-7 TRBV6-2/TRBV6-3 14 . ASSYGPGVRSYEQY
TRBJ2-7 TRBV15 14 TRBD1 ATSRNRGPGGYEQY
TRBJ1-4 TRBV5-1 14 TRBD1 ASSLGAGGANEKLF
TRBJ1-4 TRBV20-1 12 . SATSGTANEKLF
TRBJ2-7 TRBV27 11 . ASRRALSYEQY
TRBJ2-5 TRBV27 12 TRBD2 ASRGLAGVETQY
TRBJ2-3 TRBV9 14 . ASSVGVADSTDTQY
TRBJ1-5 TRBV2 11 . ASSPRSNQPQH
TRBJ2-1 TRBV12-3/TRBV12-4 15 . ASSFGVRLSSYNEQF
TRBJ1-6 TRBV28 14 . ASSLRGFRGKSPLH
TRBJ2-5 TRBV30 10 TRBD1 AGGQGAETQY
TRBJ1-5 TRBV28 13 TRBD1 ASSRTGWGNQPQH
TRBJ2-7 TRBV27 14 . ASSLFTGTFALEQY
TRBJ2-7 TRBV4-2 13 TRBD1 ASSQGDRDGYEQY
TRBJ1-3 TRBV4-2 13 . ASSQDNYSGNTIY
TRBJ1-1 TRBV2 10 . ASRDSGSEAF
TRBJ2-3 TRBV27 14 . ASSPLPMASTDTQY
TRBJ2-7 TRBV5-1 11 . ASSLDRPDEQY
TRBJ2-3 TRBV5-1 13 TRBD1 ASSVGQGGTDTQY
TRBJ2-7 TRBV11-2 12 . ASSLGGRGYEQY
TRBJ2-5 TRBV7-2 13 . ASSLGGAGSETQY